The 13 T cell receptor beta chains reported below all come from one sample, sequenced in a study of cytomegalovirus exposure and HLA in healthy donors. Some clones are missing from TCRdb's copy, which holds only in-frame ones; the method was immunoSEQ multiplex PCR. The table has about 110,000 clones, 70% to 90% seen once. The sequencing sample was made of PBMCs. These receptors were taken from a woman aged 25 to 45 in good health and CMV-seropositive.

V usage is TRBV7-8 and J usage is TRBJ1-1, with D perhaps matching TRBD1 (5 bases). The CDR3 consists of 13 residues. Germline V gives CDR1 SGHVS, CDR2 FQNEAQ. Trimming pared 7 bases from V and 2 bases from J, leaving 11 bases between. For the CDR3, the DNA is TGTGCCAGCAACGCTGACAGAAACACTGAAGCTTTCTTT. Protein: CASNADRNTEAFF.

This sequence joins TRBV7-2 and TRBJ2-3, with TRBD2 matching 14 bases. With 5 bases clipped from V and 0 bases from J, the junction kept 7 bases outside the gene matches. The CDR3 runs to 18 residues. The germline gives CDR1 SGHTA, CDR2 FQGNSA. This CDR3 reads CASSRGLAGGLSTDTQYF. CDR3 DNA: TGTGCCAGCAGCCGTGGACTAGCGGGAGGCTTGAGCACAGATACGCAGTATTTT.

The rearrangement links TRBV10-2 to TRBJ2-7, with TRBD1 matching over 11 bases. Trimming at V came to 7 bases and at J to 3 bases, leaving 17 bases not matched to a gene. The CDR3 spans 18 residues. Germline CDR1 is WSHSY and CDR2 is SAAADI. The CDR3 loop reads CASKGWGQGDRFHYEQYF. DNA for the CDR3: TGCGCCAGCAAGGGGTGGGGACAGGGGGATAGGTTCCACTACGAGCAGTACTTC.

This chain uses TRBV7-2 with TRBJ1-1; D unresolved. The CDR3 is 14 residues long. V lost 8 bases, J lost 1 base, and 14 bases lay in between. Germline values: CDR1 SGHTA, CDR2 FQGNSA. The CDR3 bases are TGTGCCAGCTGGCGACTGCAGCCGAACACTGAAGCTTTCTTT. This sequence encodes CASWRLQPNTEAFF.

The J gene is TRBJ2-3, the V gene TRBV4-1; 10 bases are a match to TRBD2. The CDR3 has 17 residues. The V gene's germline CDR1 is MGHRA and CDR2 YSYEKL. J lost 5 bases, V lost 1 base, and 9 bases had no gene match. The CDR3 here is CASSQVGLAGVGDTQYF. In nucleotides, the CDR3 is TGCGCCAGCAGCCAAGTGGGGCTAGCGGGAGTGGGAGATACGCAGTATTTT.

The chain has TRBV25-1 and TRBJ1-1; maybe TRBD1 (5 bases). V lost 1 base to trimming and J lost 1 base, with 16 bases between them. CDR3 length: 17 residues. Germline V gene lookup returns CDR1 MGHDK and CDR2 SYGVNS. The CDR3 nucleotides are TGTGCCAGCAGTGAATTGGGGCTCGGCACACCGAACACTGAAGCTTTCTTT. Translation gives CASSELGLGTPNTEAFF.

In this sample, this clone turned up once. The CDR3 nucleotides read TGCGCCAGCAGCCAAGAGGGACTAGCGGTTTACAATGAGCAGTTCTTC. It yields the protein CASSQEGLAVYNEQFF. The V call is TRBV4-3, the J call TRBJ2-1, with 11 bases lining up with TRBD2. V was pared by 0 bases and J by 4 bases, with 2 bases of the junction left unmatched. CDR3 length equals 16 residues. Germline CDR1 and CDR2: LGHNA and YSLEER.

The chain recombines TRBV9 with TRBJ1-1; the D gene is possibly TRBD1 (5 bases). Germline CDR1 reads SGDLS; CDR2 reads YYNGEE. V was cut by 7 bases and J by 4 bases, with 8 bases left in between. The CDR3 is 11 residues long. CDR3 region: CASGRGTEAFF. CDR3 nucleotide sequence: TGTGCCAGCGGGAGGGGCACTGAAGCTTTCTTT.

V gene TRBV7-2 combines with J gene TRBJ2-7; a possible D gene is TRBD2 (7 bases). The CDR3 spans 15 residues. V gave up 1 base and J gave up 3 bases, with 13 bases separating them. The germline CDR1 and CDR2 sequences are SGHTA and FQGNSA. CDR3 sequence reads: CASSLERGANYEQYF. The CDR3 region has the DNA TGTGCCAGCAGCTTAGAACGGGGGGCCAACTACGAGCAGTACTTC.

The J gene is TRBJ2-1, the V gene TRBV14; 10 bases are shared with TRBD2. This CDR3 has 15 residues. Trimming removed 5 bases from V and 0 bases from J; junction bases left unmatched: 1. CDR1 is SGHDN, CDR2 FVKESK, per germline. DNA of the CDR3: TGTGCCAGCAGCGGACTAGCGGACTCCTACAATGAGCAGTTCTTC. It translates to CASSGLADSYNEQFF.

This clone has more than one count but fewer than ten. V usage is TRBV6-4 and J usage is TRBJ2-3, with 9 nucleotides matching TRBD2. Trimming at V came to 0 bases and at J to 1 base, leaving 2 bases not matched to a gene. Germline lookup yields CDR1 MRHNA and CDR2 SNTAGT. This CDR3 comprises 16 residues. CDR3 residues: CASSDSPSGGTDTQYF. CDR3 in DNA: TGTGCCAGCAGTGACTCTCCTAGCGGGGGCACAGATACGCAGTATTTT.

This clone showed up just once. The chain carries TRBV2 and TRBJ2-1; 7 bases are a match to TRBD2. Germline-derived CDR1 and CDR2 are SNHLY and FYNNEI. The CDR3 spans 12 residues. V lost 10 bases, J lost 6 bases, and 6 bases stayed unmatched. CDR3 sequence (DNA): TGTGCCAACAGCGGGGTTAGCAATGAGCAGTTCTTC. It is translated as CANSGVSNEQFF.

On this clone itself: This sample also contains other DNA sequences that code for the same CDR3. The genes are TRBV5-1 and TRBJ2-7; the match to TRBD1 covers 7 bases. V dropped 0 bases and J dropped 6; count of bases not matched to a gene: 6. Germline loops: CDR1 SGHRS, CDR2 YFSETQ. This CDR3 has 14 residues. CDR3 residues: CASSLAPGGSEQYF. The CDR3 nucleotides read TGCGCCAGCAGCTTGGCGCCAGGGGGTAGCGAGCAGTACTTC.